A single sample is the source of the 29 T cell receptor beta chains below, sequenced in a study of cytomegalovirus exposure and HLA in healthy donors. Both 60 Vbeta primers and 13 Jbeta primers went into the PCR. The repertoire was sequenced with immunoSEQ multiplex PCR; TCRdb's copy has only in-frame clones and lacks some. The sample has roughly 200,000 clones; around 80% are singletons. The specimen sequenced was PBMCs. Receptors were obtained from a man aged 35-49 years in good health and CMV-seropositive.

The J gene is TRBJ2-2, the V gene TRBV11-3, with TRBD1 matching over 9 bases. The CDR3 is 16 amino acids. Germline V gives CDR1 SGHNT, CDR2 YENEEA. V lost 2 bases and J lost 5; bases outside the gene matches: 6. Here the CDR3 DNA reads TGTGCCAGCAGCTTAAGTGGGACAGGGCGGACCGGGGAGCTGTTTTTT. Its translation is CASSLSGTGRTGELFF.

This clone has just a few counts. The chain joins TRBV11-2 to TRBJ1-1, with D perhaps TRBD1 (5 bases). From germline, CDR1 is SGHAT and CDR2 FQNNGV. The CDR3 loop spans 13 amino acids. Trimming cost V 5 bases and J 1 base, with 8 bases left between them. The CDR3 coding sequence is TGTGCCAGCAGCCCGACAGAGAACACTGAAGCTTTCTTT. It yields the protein CASSPTENTEAFF.

CDR3 amino acids: CASRSNPPSFEAFF. CDR3 nucleotides: TGCGCCAGCAGATCGAATCCCCCAAGCTTTGAAGCTTTCTTT. The V and J genes are TRBV5-1 and TRBJ1-1; D ambiguous. V was cut by 5 bases and J by 7 bases, with 18 bases left in between. The CDR3 is made up of 14 amino acids. Germline V lookup: CDR1 SGHRS, CDR2 YFSETQ.

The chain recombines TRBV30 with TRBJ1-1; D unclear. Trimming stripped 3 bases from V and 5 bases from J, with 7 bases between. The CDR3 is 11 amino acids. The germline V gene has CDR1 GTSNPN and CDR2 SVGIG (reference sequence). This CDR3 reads CAWSPGTEAFF. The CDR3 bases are TGTGCCTGGAGCCCGGGGACTGAAGCTTTCTTT. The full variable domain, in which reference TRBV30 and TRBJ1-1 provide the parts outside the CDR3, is SQTIHQWPATLVQPVGSPLSLECTVEGTSNPNLYWYRQAAGRGLQLLFYSVGIGQISSEVPQNLSASRPQDRQFILSSKKLLLSDSGFYLCAWSPGTEAFFGQGTRLTVV.

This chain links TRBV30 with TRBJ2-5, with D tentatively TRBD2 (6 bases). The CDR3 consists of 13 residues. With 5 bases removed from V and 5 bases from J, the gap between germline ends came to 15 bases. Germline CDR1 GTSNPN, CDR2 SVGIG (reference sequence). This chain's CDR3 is CAWAPGVSETQYF. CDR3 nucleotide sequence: TGTGCCTGGGCCCCGGGGGTATCGGAGACCCAGTACTTC.

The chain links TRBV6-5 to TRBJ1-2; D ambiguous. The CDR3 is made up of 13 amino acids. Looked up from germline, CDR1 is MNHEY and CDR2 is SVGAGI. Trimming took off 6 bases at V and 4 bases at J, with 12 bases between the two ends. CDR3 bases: TGTGCCAGCAGCTTGGAGCAGACCTATGGCTACACCTTC. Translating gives CASSLEQTYGYTF.

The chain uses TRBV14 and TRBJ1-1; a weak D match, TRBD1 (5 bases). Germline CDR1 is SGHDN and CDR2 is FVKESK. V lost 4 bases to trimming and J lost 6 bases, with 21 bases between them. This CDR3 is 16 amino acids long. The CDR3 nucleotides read TGTGCCAGCAGCCCGGGACTCCGGTACCAATTCTCTGAAGCTTTCTTT. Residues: CASSPGLRYQFSEAFF.

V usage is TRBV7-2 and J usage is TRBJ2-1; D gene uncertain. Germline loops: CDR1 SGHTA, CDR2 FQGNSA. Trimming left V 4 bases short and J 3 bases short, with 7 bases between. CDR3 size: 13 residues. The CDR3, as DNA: TGTGCCAGCAGCTCGACTTACTACAATGAGCAGTTCTTC. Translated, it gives CASSSTYYNEQFF.

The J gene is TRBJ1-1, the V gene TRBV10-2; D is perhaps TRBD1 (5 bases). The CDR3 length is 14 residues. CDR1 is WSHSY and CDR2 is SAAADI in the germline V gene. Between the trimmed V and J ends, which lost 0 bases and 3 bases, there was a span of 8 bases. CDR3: CASSESAGYTEAFF. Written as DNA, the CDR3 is TGCGCCAGCAGTGAGTCGGCAGGGTACACTGAAGCTTTCTTT.

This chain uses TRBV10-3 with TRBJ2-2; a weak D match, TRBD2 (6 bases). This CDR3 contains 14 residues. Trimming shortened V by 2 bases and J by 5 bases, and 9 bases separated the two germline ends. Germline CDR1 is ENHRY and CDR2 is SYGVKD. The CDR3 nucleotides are TGTGCCATCAGTGAGCTCGCGGGGACCGGGGAGCTGTTTTTT. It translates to CAISELAGTGELFF.

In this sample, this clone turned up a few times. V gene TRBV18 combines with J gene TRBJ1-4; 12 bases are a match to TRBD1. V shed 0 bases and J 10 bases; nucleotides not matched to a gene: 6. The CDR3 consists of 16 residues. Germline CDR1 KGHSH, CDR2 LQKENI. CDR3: CASSPPGQGARVKLFF. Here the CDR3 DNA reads TGTGCCAGCTCACCACCGGGACAGGGGGCGAGAGTAAAACTGTTTTTT.

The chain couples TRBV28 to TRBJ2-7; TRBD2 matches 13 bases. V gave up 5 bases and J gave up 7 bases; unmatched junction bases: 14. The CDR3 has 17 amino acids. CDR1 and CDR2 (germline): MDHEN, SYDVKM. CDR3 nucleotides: TGTGCCAGCAGTCCCCTGATACTAGCGGGAGGGCCGGGTGAGCAGTACTTC. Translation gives CASSPLILAGGPGEQYF.

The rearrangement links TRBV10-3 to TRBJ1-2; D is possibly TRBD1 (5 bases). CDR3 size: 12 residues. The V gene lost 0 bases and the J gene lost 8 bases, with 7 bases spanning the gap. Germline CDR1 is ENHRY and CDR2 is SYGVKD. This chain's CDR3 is CAISESTDGYTF. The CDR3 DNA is TGTGCCATCAGTGAGTCGACAGACGGCTACACCTTC.

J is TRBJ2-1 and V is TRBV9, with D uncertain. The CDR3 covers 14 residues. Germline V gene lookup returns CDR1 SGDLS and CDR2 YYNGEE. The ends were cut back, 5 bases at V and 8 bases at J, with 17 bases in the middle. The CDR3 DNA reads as TGTGCCAGCAGTTCACCCATAGCACAAGATGAGCAGTTCTTC. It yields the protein CASSSPIAQDEQFF.

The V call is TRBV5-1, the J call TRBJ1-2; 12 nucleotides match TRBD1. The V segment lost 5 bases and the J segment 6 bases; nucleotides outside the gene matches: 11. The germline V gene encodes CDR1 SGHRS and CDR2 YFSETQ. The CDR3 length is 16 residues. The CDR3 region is CASRPGTGGRNHGYTF. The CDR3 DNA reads TGCGCCAGCAGACCCGGGACAGGGGGCAGGAACCATGGCTACACCTTC. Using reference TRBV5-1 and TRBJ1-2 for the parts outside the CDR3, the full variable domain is KAGVTQTPRYLIKTRGQQVTLSCSPISGHRSVSWYQQTPGQGLQFLFEYFSETQRNKGNFPGRFSGRQFSNSRSEMNVSTLELGDSALYLCASRPGTGGRNHGYTFGSGTRLTVV.

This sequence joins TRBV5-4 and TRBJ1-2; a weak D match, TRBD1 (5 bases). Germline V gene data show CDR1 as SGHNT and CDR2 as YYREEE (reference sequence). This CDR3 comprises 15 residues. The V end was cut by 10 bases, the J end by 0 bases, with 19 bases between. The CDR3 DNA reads TGTGCCGCCCGTAGGGGCAGCGCATCTAACTATGGCTACACCTTC. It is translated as CAARRGSASNYGYTF.

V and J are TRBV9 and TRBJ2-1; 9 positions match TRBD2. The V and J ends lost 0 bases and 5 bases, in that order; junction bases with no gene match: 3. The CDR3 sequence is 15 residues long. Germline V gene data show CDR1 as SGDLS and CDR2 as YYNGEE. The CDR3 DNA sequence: TGTGCCAGCAGCGTAGTGGCTAGCGGGAACAATGAGCAGTTCTTC. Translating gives CASSVVASGNNEQFF. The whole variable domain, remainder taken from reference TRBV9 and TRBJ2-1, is DSGVTQTPKHLITATGQRVTLRCSPRSGDLSVYWYQQSLDQGLQFLIQYYNGEERAKGNILERFSAQQFPDLHSELNLSSLELGDSALYFCASSVVASGNNEQFFGPGTRLTVL.

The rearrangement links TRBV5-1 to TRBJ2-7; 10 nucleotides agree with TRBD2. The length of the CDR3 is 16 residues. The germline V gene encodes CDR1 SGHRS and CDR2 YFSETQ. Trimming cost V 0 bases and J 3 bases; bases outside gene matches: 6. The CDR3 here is CASSLVAGGPDYEQYF. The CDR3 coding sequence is TGCGCCAGCAGCTTGGTAGCGGGAGGCCCCGACTACGAGCAGTACTTC.

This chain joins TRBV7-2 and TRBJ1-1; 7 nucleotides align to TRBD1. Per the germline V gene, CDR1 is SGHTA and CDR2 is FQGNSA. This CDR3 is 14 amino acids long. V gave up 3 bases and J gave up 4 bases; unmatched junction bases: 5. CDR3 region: CASSFTGAATEAFF. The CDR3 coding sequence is TGTGCCAGCAGCTTCACAGGGGCCGCCACTGAAGCTTTCTTT.

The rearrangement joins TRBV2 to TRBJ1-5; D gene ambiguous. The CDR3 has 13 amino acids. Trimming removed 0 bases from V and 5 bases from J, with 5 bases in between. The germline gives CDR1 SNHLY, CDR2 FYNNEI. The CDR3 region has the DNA TGTGCCAGCAGTGAAGCGTTCTATCAGCCCCAGCATTTT. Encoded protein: CASSEAFYQPQHF.

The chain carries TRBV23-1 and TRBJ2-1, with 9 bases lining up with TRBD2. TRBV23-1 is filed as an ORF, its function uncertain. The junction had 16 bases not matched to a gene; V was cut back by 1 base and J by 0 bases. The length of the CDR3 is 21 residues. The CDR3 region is CASSQFSLTSGDPGSYNEQFF. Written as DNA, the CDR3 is TGCGCCAGCAGTCAATTCAGTTTGACTAGCGGCGACCCCGGCTCCTACAATGAGCAGTTCTTC.

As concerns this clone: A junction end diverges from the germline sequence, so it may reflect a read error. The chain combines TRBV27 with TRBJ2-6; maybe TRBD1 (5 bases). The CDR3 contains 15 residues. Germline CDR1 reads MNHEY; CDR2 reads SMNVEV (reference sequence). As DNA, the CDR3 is TGTGCCAGCAGTTTATCCGTCTCTGGGGCCAACGGCCTGACTTTC. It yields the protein CASSLSVSGANGLTF.

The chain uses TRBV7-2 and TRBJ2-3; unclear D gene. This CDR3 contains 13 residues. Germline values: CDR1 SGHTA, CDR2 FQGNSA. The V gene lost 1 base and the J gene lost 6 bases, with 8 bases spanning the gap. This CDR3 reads CASSLELRDTQYF. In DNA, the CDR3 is TGTGCCAGCAGCTTAGAATTGAGGGATACGCAGTATTTT. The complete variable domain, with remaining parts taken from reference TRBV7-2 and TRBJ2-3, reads GAGVSQSPSNKVTEKGKDVELRCDPISGHTALYWYRQSLGQGLEFLIYFQGNSAPDKSGLPSDRFSAERTGGSVSTLTIQRTQQEDSAVYLCASSLELRDTQYFGPGTRLTVL.

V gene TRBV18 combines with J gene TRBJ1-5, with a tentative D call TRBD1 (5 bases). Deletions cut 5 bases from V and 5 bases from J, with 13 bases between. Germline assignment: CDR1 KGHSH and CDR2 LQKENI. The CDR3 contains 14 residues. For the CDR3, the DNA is TGTGCCAGCTCAGGGGGGAGGAAGGATCAGCCCCAGCATTTT. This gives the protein CASSGGRKDQPQHF.

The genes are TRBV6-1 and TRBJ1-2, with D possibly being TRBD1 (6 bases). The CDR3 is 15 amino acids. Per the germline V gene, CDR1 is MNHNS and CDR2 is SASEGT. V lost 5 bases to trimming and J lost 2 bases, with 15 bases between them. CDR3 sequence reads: CASSRGRTENYGYTF. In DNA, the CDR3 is TGTGCCAGCAGTCGAGGCAGGACAGAGAACTATGGCTACACCTTC.

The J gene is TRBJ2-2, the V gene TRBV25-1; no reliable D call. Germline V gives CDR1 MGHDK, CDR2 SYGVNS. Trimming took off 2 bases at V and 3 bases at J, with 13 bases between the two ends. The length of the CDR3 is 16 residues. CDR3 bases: TGTGCCAGCAGTGAACTGGGTATAGCCGACACCGGGGAGCTGTTTTTT. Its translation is CASSELGIADTGELFF. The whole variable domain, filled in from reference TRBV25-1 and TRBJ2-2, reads EADIYQTPRYLVIGTGKKITLECSQTMGHDKMYWYQQDPGMELHLIHYSYGVNSTEKGDLSSESTVSRIRTEHFPLTLESARPSHTSQYLCASSELGIADTGELFFGEGSRLTVL.

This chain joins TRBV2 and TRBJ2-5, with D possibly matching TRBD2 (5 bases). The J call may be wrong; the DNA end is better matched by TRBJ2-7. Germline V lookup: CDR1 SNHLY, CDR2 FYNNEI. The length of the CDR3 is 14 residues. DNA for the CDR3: TGTGCCAGCAGTGACTGGAGGAACCTTTACGAGCAGTACTTC. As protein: CASSDWRNLYEQYF.

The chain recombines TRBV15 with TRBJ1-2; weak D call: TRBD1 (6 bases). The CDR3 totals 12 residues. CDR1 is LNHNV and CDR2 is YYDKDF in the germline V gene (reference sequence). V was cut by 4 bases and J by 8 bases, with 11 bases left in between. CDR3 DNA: TGTGCCACCAGCACTGAACAGGGCGGCTACACCTTC. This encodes CATSTEQGGYTF. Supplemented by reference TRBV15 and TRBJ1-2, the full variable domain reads DAMVIQNPRYQVTQFGKPVTLSCSQTLNHNVMYWYQQKSSQAPKLLFHYYDKDFNNEADTPDNFQSRRPNTSFCFLDIRSPGLGDTAMYLCATSTEQGGYTFGSGTRLTVV.

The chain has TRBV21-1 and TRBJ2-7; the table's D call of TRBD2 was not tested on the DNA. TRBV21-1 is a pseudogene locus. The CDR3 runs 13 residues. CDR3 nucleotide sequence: TGTGCCAGCAGCAAGGAGGCAACCTACGAGCAGTACTTC. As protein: CASSKEATYEQYF.